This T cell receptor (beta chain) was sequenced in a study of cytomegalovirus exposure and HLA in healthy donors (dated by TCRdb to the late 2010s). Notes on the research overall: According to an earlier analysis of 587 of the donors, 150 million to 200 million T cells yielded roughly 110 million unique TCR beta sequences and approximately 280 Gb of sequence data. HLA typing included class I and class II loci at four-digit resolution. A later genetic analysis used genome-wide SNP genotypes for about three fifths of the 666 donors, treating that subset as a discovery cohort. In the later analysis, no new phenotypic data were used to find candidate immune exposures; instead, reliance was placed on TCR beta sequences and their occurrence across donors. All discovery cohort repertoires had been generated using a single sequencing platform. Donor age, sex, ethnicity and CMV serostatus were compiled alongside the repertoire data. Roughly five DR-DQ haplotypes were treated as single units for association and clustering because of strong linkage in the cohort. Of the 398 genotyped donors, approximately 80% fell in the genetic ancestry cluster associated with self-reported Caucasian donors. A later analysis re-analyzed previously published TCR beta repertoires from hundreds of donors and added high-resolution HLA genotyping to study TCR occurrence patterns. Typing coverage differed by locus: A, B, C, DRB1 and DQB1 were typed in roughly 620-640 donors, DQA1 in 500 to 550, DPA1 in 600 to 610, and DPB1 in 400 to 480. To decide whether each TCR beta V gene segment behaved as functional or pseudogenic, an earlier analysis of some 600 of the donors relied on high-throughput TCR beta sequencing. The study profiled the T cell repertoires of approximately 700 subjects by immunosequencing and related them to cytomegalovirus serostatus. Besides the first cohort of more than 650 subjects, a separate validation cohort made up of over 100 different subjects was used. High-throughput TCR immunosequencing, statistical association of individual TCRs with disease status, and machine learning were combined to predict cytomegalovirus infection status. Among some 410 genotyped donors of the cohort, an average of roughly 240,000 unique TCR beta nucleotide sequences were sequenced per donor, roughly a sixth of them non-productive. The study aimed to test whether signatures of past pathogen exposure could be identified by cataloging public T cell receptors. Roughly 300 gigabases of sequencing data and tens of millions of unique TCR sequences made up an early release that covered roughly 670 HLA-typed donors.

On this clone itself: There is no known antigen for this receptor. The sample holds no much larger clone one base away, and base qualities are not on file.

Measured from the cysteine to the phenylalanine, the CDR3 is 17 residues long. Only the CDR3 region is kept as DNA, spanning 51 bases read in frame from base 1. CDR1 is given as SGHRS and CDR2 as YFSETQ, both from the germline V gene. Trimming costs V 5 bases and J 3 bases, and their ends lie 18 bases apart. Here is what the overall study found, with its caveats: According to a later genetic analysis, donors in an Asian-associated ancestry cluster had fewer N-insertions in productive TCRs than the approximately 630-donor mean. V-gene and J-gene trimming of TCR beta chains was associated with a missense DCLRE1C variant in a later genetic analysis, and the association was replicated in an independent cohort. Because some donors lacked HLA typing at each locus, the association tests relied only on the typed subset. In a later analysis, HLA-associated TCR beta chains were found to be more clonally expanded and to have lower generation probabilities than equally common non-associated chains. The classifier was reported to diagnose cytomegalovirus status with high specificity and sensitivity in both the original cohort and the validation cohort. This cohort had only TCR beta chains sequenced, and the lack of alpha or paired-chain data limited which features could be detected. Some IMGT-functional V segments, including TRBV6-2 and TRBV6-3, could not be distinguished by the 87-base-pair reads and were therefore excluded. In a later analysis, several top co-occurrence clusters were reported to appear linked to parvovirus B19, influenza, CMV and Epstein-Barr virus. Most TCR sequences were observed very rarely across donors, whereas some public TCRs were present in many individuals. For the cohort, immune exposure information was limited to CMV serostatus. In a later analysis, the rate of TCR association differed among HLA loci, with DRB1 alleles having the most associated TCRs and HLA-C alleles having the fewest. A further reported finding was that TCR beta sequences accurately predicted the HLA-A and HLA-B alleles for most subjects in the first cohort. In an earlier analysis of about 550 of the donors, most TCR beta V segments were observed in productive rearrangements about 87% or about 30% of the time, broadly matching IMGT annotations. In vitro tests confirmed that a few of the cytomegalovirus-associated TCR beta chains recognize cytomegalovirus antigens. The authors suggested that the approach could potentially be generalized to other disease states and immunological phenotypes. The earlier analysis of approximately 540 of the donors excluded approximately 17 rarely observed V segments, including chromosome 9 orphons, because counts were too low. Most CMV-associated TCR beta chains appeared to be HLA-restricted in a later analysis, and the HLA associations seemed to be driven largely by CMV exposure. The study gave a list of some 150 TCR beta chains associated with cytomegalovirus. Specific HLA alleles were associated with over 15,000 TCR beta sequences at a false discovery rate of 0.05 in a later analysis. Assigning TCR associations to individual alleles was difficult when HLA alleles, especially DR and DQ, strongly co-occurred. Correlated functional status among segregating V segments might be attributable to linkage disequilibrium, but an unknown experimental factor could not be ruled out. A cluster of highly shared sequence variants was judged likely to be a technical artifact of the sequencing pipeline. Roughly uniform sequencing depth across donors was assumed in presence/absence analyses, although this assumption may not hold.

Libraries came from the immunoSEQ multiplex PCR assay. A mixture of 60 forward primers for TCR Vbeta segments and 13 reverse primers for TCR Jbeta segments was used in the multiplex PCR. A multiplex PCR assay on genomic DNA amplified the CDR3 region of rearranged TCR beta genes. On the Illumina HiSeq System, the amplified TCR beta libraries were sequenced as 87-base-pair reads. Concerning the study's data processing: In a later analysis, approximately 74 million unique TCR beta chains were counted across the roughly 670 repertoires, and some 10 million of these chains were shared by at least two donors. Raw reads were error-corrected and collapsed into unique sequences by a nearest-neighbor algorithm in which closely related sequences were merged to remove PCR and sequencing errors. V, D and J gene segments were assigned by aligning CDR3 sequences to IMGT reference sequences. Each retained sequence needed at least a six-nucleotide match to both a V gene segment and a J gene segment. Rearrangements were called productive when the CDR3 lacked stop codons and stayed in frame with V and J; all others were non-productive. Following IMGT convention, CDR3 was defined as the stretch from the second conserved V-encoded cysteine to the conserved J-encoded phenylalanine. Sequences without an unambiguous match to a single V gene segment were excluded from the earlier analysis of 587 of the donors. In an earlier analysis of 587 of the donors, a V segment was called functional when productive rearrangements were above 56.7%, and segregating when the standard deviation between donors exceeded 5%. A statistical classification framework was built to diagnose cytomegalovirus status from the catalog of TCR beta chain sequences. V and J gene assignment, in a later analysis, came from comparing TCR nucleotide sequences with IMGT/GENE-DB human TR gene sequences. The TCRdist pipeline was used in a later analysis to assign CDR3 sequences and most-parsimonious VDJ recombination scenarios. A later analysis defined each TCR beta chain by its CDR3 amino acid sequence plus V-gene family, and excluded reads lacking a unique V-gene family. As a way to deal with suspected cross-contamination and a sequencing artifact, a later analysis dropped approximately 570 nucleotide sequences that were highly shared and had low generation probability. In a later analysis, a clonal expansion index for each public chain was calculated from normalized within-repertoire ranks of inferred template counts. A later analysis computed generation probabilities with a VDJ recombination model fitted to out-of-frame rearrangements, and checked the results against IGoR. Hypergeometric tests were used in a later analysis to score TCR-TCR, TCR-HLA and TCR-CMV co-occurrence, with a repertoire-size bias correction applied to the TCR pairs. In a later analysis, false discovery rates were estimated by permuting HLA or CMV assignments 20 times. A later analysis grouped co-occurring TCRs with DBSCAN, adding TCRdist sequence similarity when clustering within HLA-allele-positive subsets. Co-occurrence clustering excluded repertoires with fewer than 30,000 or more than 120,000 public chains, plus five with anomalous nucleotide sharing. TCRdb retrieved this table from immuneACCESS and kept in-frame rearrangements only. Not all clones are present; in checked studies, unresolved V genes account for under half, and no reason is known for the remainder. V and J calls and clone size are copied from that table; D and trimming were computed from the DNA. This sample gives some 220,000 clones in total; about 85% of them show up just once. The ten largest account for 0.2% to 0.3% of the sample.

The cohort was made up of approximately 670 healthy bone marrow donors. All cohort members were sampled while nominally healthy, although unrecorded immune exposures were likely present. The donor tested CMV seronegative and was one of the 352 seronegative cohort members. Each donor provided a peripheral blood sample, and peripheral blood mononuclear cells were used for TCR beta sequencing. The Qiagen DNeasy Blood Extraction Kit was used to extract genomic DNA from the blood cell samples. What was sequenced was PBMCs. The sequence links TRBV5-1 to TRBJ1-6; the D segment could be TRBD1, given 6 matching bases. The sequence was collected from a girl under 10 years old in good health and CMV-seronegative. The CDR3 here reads CASSWTGGASYNSPLHF. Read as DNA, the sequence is TGCGCCAGCAGTTGGACGGGGGGCGCAAGCTATAATTCACCCCTCCACTTT.